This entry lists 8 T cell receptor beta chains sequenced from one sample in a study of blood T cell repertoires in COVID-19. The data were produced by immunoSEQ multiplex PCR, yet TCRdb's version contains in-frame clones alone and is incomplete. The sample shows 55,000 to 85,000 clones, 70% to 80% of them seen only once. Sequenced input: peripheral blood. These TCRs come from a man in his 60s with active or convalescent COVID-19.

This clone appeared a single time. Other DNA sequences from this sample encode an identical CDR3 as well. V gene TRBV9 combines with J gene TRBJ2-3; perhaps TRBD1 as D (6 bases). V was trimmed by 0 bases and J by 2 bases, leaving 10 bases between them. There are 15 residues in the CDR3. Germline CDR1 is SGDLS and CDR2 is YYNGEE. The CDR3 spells CASSVGGTNTDTQYF. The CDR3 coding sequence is TGTGCCAGCAGCGTAGGGGGGACAAACACAGATACGCAGTATTTT.

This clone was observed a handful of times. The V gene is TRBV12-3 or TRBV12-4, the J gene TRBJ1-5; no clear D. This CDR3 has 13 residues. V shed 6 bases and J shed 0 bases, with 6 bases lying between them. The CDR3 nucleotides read TGTGCCAGCAGGTCCAGTAGCAATCAGCCCCAGCATTTT. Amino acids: CASRSSSNQPQHF.

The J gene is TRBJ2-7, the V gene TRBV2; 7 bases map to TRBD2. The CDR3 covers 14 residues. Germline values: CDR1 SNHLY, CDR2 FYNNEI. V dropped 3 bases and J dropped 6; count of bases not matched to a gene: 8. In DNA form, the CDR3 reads TGTGCCAGCAGTGAGGTTCGGGGGGATGGCGAGCAGTACTTC. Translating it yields CASSEVRGDGEQYF. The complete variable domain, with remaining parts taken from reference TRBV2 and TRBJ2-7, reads EPEVTQTPSHQVTQMGQEVILRCVPISNHLYFYWYRQILGQKVEFLVSFYNNEISEKSEIFDDQFSVERPDGSNFTLKIRSTKLEDSAMYFCASSEVRGDGEQYFGPGTRLTVT.

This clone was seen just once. CDR3 nucleotides: TGTGCCAGCGCAGAAGGGACAGGGACAAGTTACGAGCAGTACTTC. It encodes CASAEGTGTSYEQYF. The rearrangement links TRBV28 to TRBJ2-7; 9 bases line up with TRBD1. Germline V gives CDR1 MDHEN, CDR2 SYDVKM. V was clipped by 8 bases and J by 4 bases; unmatched bases: 12. CDR3 size: 15 residues.

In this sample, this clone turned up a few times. CDR3 protein: CASSQDLWGSYGYTF. DNA of the CDR3: TGCGCCAGCAGCCAAGATCTTTGGGGCAGCTATGGCTACACCTTC. The V and J genes are TRBV4-1 and TRBJ1-2; possibly TRBD1 for D (5 bases). This CDR3 has 15 amino acids. Germline CDR1 and CDR2: MGHRA and YSYEKL. Trimming took off 0 bases at V and 4 bases at J, with 12 bases between the two ends.

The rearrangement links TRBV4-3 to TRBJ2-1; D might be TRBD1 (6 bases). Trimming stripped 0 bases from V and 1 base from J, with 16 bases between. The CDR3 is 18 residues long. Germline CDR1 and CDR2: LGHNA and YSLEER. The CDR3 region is CASSQDLLQGSSYNEQFF. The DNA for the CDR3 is TGCGCCAGCAGCCAAGATCTCCTACAGGGCTCTTCCTACAATGAGCAGTTCTTC.

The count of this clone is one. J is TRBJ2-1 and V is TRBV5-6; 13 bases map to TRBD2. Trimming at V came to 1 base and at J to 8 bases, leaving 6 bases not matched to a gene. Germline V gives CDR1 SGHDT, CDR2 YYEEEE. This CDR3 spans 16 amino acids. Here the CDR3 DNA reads TGTGCCAGCAGCTTGTTTTGGACTAGCGGGGGTTATGAGCAGTTCTTC. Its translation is CASSLFWTSGGYEQFF.

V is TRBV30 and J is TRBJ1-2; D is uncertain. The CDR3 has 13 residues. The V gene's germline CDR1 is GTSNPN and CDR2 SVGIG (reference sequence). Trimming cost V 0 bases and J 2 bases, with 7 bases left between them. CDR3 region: CAWSVSRNYGYTF. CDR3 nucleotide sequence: TGTGCCTGGAGTGTATCCAGGAACTATGGCTACACCTTC. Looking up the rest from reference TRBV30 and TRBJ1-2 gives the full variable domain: SQTIHQWPATLVQPVGSPLSLECTVEGTSNPNLYWYRQAAGRGLQLLFYSVGIGQISSEVPQNLSASRPQDRQFILSSKKLLLSDSGFYLCAWSVSRNYGYTFGSGTRLTVV.